This TCR beta chain came from a study of early T cells in non-severe SARS-CoV-2 infection. Background on the study: Unsorted whole-blood RNA was sequenced in bulk, leaving chains unpaired.

Tagging with unique molecular identifiers was applied to individual cDNA molecules. TCRdb redid the calling of the 5' RACE reads with MiXCR, one entry per CDR3 protein. The sample contains approximately 110,000 distinct CDR3 sequences, under 15% of which appear only once. CDR3 size: 17 residues. CDR1 is SEHNR and CDR2 is FQNEAQ in the germline V gene (reference sequence). With 4 bases clipped from V and 1 base from J, the junction kept 10 bases outside the gene matches. About this clonotype itself: Its target is unknown.

Notes on the study in general: Comparison of clonotypes with VDJdb favored anti-spike CD8 responses while missing private and CD4 specificities.

The sample was whole blood. The V gene is TRBV7-9, the J gene TRBJ1-1; TRBD1 aligns across 9 bases. This sequence was found in an adult who was a healthcare worker with PCR-confirmed SARS-CoV-2 infection or an uninfected control (not recorded which). The CDR3 here is CASSSPPPGQGNTEAFF. The DNA of the CDR3 is TGTGCCAGCAGCTCACCTCCTCCGGGACAGGGGAACACTGAAGCTTTCTTT.